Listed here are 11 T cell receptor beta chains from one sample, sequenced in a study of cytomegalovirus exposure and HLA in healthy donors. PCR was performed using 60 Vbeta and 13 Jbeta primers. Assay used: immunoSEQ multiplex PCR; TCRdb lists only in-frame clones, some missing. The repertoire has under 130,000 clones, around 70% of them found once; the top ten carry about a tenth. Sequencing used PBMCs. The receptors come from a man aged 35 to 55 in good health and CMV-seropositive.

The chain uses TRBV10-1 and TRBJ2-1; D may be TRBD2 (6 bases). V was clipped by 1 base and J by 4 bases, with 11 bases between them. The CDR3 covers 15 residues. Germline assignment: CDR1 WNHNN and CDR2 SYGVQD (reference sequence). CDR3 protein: CASSELLAGYNEQFF. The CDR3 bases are TGCGCCAGCAGTGAGTTACTAGCTGGTTACAATGAGCAGTTCTTC.

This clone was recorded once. CDR3 protein: CASSWGLGYNEQFF. The CDR3 DNA follows: TGCGCCAGCAGCTGGGGACTAGGGTACAATGAGCAGTTCTTC. The chain employs TRBV5-1 and TRBJ2-1, with 8 bases identical to TRBD2. The trim removed 3 bases at V and 4 bases at J, leaving 3 bases unmatched. The germline CDR1 and CDR2 sequences are SGHRS and YFSETQ. The length of the CDR3 is 14 residues.

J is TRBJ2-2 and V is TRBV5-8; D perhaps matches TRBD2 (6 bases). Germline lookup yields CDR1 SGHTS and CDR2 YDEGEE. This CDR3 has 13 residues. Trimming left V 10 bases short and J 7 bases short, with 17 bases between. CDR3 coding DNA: TGTGCCGGAGGGAGGCCCTCATACGGGGAGCTGTTTTTT. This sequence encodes CAGGRPSYGELFF.

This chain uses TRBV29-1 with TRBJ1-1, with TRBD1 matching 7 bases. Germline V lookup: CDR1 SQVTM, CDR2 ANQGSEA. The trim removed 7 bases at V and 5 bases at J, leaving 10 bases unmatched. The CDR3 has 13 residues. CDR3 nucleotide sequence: TGCAGCGCCGAGACAGGGAGGAGGACTGAAGCTTTCTTT. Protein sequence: CSAETGRRTEAFF.

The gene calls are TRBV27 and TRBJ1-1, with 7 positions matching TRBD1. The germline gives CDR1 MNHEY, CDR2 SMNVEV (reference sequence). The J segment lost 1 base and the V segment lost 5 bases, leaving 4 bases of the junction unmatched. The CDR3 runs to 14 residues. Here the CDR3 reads CASSPTGANTEAFF. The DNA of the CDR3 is TGTGCCAGCAGTCCCACAGGGGCGAACACTGAAGCTTTCTTT.

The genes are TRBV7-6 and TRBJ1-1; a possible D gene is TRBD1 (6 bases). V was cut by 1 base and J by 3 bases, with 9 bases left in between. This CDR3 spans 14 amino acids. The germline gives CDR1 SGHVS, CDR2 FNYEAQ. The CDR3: CASSLVGTHTEAFF. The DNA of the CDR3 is TGTGCCAGCAGCTTAGTGGGGACACACACTGAAGCTTTCTTT.

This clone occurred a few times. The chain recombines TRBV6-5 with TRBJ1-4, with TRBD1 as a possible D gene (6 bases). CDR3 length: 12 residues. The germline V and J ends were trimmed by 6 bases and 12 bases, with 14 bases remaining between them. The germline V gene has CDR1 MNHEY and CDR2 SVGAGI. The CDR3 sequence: CASRPGEGELFF. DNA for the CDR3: TGTGCCAGCAGGCCGGGGGAGGGGGAACTGTTTTTT.

CDR3 loop: CASSTRLSTGELFF. The DNA for the CDR3 is TGTGCCAGCAGCACCAGACTTTCCACCGGGGAGCTGTTTTTT. The genes are TRBV7-6 and TRBJ2-2; D is uncertain. Germline V CDR1 and CDR2: SGHVS, FNYEAQ. The CDR3 consists of 14 residues. The V gene lost 5 bases and the J gene lost 4 bases, with 11 bases spanning the gap.

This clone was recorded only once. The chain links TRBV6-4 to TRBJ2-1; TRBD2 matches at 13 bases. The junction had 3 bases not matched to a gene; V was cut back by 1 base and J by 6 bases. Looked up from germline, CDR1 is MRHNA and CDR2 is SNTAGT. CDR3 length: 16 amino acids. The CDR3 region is CASSDWTSGSLNEQFF. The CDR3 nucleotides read TGTGCCAGCAGTGACTGGACTAGCGGGAGCCTCAATGAGCAGTTCTTC.

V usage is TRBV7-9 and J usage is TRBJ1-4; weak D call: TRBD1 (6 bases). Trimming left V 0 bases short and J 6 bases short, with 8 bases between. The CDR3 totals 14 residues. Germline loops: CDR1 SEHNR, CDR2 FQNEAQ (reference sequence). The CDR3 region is CASSLAGGDEKLFF. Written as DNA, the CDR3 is TGTGCCAGCAGCTTAGCAGGGGGTGATGAAAAACTGTTTTTT.

The CDR3 nucleotides read TGTGCCAGCAGTGACCATCGGAGTATGGAAACAAGACAAGAGACCCAGTACTTC. It translates to CASSDHRSMETRQETQYF. The chain carries TRBV6-4 and TRBJ2-5; D ambiguous. The V gene lost 2 bases and the J gene lost 2 bases, with 21 bases spanning the gap. The CDR3 consists of 18 residues. Germline values: CDR1 MRHNA, CDR2 SNTAGT.